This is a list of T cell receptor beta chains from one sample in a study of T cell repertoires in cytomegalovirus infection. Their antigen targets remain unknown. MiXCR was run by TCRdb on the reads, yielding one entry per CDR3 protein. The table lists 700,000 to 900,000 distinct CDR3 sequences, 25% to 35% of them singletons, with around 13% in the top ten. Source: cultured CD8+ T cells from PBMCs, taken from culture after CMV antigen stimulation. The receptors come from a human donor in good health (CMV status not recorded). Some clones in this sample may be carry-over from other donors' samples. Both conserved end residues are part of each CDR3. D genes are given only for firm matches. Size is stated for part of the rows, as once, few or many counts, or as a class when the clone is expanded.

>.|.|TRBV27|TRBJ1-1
CASSLLRTENTEAFF
TGTGCCAGCAGCCTCCTCAGGACAGAGAACACTGAAGCTTTCTTT
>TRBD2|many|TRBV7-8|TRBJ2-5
CASIIRRGGIGETQYF
TGTGCCAGCATCATCCGGCGGGGGGGCATCGGAGAGACCCAGTACTTC
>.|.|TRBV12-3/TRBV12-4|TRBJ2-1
CASSFIKETPNWGDEQFF
TGTGCCAGCAGTTTTATCAAGGAGACTCCTAACTGGGGGGATGAGCAGTTCTTC
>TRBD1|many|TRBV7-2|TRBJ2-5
CASSPRDRQETQYF
TGTGCCAGCAGTCCACGGGACAGGCAAGAGACCCAGTACTTC
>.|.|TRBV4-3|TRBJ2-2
CASSPTPDGTNTGELFF
TGCGCCAGCAGCCCCACGCCGGACGGAACGAACACCGGGGAGCTGTTTTTT
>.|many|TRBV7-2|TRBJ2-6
CASKLTWGTPSGANVLTF
TGTGCCAGCAAGCTGACGTGGGGGACACCCTCTGGGGCCAACGTCCTGACTTTC
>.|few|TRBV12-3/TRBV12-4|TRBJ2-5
CASSLMTRETQYF
TGTGCCAGCAGTTTAATGACGCGGGAGACCCAGTACTTC
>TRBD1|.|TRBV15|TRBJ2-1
CATSGTGNEQFF
TGTGCCACCTCCGGGACAGGGAATGAGCAGTTCTTC
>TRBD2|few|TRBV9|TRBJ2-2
CASKTSGGNTGELFF
TGTGCCAGCAAGACTAGCGGGGGAAACACCGGGGAGCTGTTTTTT
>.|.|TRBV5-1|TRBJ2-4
CASSPIQRAKNIQYF
TGCGCCAGCAGCCCTATACAACGAGCCAAAAACATTCAGTACTTC
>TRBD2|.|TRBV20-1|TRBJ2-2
CSAASPSGVKAGELFF
TGCAGTGCTGCCTCCCCTAGCGGGGTAAAGGCCGGGGAGCTGTTTTTT
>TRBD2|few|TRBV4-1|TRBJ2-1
CASSPSGLAGGNNEQFF
TGCGCCAGCAGCCCCTCGGGTTTAGCGGGGGGTAACAATGAGCAGTTCTTC
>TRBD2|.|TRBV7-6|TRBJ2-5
CASSLAGGSGSETQYF
TGTGCCAGCAGCCTTGCGGGAGGAAGCGGCTCAGAGACCCAGTACTTC
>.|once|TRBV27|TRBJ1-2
CASSLSPGILNYTF
TGTGCCAGCAGTTTATCCCCAGGGATATTAAACTACACCTTC
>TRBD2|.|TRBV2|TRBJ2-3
CASRLGLAGTDTQYF
TGTGCCAGCAGGCTCGGGCTAGCGGGTACAGATACGCAGTATTTT
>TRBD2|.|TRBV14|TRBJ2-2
CASSQELAGERTGELFF
TGTGCCAGCAGCCAAGAACTAGCGGGGGAGAGGACCGGGGAGCTGTTTTTT
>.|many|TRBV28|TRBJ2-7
CASSSTGSYEQYF
TGTGCCAGCAGTTCGACGGGATCTTACGAGCAGTACTTC
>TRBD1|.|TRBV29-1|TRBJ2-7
CSFTGQSYEQYF
TGCAGCTTCACGGGACAGTCCTACGAGCAGTACTTC
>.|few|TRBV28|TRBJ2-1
CASSPIRPGQHHNEQFF
TGTGCCAGCAGTCCAATCCGACCGGGACAACATCACAATGAGCAGTTCTTC
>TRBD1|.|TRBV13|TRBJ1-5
CASSSGQARNQPQHF
TGTGCCAGCAGCTCAGGACAGGCTCGCAATCAGCCCCAGCATTTT
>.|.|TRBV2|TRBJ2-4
CASSGGSAKNIQYF
TGTGCCAGCAGTGGAGGAAGCGCCAAAAACATTCAGTACTTC
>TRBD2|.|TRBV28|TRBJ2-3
CASSPRLAGEFKDTQYF
TGTGCCAGCAGTCCGCGACTAGCGGGGGAATTCAAAGATACGCAGTATTTT
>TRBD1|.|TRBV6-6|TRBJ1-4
CASRAWTGGFTNEKLFF
TGTGCCAGCAGAGCCTGGACAGGGGGCTTTACTAATGAAAAACTGTTTTTT
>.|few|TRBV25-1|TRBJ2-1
CASSDTEYNEQFF
TGTGCCAGCAGTGATACAGAATACAATGAGCAGTTCTTC
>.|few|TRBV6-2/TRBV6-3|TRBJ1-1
CASRYPGHTEAFF
TGTGCCAGCAGATACCCGGGGCACACTGAAGCTTTCTTT
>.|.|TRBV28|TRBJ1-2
CASRGHVSYGYTF
TGTGCCAGCAGAGGACATGTTTCCTATGGCTACACCTTC
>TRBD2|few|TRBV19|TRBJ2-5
CASTALAGGETQYF
TGTGCCAGTACCGCGCTAGCGGGGGGCGAGACCCAGTACTTC
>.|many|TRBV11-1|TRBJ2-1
CASSLSNNEQFF
TGTGCCAGCAGCTTAAGCAACAATGAGCAGTTCTTC
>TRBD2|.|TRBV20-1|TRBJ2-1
CSALGSGGAYNEQFF
TGCAGTGCTCTTGGCTCGGGGGGGGCCTACAATGAGCAGTTCTTC
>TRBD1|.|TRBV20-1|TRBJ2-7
CSARDTGQEPYEQYF
TGCAGTGCTAGAGATACCGGACAGGAACCCTACGAGCAGTACTTC
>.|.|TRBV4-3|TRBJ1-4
CASSQPGGYEKLFF
TGCGCCAGCAGCCAGCCCGGGGGCTATGAAAAACTGTTTTTT
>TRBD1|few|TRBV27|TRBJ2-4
CASRTGIGNIQYF
TGTGCCAGCAGGACAGGGATCGGAAACATTCAGTACTTC
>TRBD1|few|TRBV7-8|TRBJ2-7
CASSPGQGFNEQYF
TGTGCCAGCAGTCCGGGACAGGGGTTCAACGAGCAGTACTTC
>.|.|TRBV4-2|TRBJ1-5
CASSQWPGHPPGNQPQHF
TGTGCCAGCAGCCAATGGCCGGGACACCCCCCGGGCAATCAGCCCCAGCATTTT
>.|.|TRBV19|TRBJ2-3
CASMEAPGSDTQYF
TGTGCCAGTATGGAGGCCCCTGGGTCAGATACGCAGTATTTT
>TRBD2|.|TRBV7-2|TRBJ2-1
CASSFPDSGGNNEQFF
TGTGCCAGCAGCTTCCCCGACAGCGGGGGGAACAATGAGCAGTTCTTC
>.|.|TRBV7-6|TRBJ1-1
CASSPLDGTLNTEAFF
TGTGCCAGCAGCCCCCTGGACGGGACCTTGAACACTGAAGCTTTCTTT
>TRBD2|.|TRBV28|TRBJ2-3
CASSPGRGGRRDTQYF
TGTGCCAGCAGCCCCGGGAGGGGGGGGAGAAGGGATACGCAGTATTTT
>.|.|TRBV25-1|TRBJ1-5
CASTPGYSNQPQHF
TGTGCCAGCACCCCAGGTTATAGCAATCAGCCCCAGCATTTT
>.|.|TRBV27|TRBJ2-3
CASSKLRGSTDTQYF
TGTGCCAGCAGTAAACTCAGGGGTAGCACAGATACGCAGTATTTT
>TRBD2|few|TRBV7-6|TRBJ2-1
CASSKLAGGDEQFF
TGTGCCAGCAGCAAACTAGCGGGGGGCGATGAGCAGTTCTTC
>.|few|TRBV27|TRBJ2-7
CASSIRGRAGEQYF
TGTGCCAGCAGTATTCGGGGCCGCGCGGGGGAGCAGTACTTC
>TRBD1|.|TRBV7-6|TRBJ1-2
CASLGTGFFAGYTF
TGTGCCAGCTTAGGGACAGGGTTTTTCGCAGGCTACACCTTC
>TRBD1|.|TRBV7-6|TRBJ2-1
CASSLAGTGDYNEQFF
TGTGCCAGCAGCTTAGCGGGGACAGGGGACTACAATGAGCAGTTCTTC
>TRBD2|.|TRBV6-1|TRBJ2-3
CASSEGVVRLAGLRGDTQYF
TGTGCCAGCAGTGAAGGTGTGGTGCGACTAGCGGGCCTACGGGGGGATACGCAGTATTTT
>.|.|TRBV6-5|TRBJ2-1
CASSYGPGLINEQFF
TGTGCCAGCAGTTACGGCCCGGGACTCATCAATGAGCAGTTCTTC
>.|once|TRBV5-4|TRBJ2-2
CASSLDRGGGDGELFF
TGTGCCAGCAGCTTGGACCGGGGTGGAGGGGACGGGGAGCTGTTTTTT
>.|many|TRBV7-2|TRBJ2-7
CASSLMGYRPTYEQYF
TGTGCCAGCAGCTTAATGGGCTACCGTCCAACCTACGAGCAGTACTTC
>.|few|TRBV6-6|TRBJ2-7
CASSYGLALLSYEQYF
TGTGCCAGCAGTTACGGGCTAGCGCTCCTCTCCTACGAGCAGTACTTC
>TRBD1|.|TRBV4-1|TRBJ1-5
CASSQAGTGWQPQHF
TGCGCCAGCAGCCAAGCCGGGACAGGGTGGCAGCCCCAGCATTTT
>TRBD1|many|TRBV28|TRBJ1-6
CASSSLQGENSPLHF
TGTGCCAGCAGTTCCCTGCAGGGGGAAAATTCACCCCTCCACTTT
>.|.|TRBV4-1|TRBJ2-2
CASSQGRGVTGELFF
TGCGCCAGCAGCCAAGGGAGGGGGGTCACCGGGGAGCTGTTTTTT
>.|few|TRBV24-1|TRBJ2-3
CATSDRWGDTQYF
TGTGCCACCAGTGACCGGTGGGGGGATACGCAGTATTTT